This TCR beta chain was retrieved from a study of vaccination and CD4 T cells after COVID-19. Background on the study: Recovered-phase convalescent patients showed SARS-CoV-2 positivity by nasal swab PCR; roughly ten were mild, one severe.

Germline CDR1 reads SGHTA; CDR2 reads FQGNSA. The CDR3 extends over 14 amino acids. The V end was cut by 7 bases, the J end by 4 bases, with 15 bases between. The Oncomine TCR Beta short-read assay was applied to DNA of cultured CD4+ T cells. TCRdb passed the PCR reads through MiXCR, listing each CDR3 protein once. The top ten clones hold about an eighth of a sample with 13,000 or so distinct CDR3 sequences, 55% to 65% of them seen once. Concerning this clonotype itself: What it binds is unknown.

Treatment defined: roughly 11-day PBMC culture with coronavirus spike peptide pools or control peptides (ViraFEST assay). The receptor was derived from a human donor who had recovered from COVID-19. What was sequenced was CD4+ T cells from blood, cultured in vitro. The chain joins TRBV7-2 to TRBJ2-3, with D perhaps matching TRBD1 (7 bases). For the CDR3, the DNA is TGTGCCAGCACCATTCAGGGGGGTTCAGATACGCAGTATTTT. This translates into CASTIQGGSDTQYF.